This T cell receptor (beta chain) was sequenced during a study of T-cell memory formation after mild COVID-19. Study-level findings and limits: The pre-infection memory compartment contained some responding clones, suggesting cross-reactive memory joined. Clones shrinking from day 15 to 85 showed even CD4/CD8 mixes; later expanders tilted CD4+.

Constant-segment primers were used for 5'RACE, and the resulting TCR alpha and TCR beta cDNA libraries carried sample barcodes and UMIs. MiXCR was run by TCRdb on the 5' RACE reads, yielding one entry per CDR3 protein. The profile shows about 30,000 distinct CDR3 sequences, roughly 12% of them singletons. Germline V CDR1 and CDR2: MRHNA, SNTAGT. V lost 0 bases, J lost 2 bases, and 12 bases lay in between. The CDR3 runs to 16 residues. This clonotype was observed at least ten times. Antigen: not known. The sequenced sample was PBMCs or a T cell subset sorted from them (not recorded which). The receptor was derived from an adult woman who had mild COVID-19 (a few samples of this study predate the infection). Cell type and time point are not known. This chain joins TRBV6-4 and TRBJ2-3; D perhaps matches TRBD2 (5 bases). CDR3 sequence: CASSDSEAGATDTQYF. CDR3 bases: TGTGCCAGCAGTGACTCGGAGGCTGGCGCCACAGATACGCAGTATTTT.